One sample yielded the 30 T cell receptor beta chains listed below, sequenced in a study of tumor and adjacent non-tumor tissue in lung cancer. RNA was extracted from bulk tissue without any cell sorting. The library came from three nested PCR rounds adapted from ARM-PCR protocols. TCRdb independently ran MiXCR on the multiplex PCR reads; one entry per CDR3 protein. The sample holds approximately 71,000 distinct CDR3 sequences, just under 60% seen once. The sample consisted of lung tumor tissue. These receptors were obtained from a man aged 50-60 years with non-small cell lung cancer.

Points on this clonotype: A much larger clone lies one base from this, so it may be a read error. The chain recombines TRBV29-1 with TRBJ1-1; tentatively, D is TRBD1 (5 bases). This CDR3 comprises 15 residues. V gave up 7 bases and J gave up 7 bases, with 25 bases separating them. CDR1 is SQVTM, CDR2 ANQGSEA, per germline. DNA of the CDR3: TGCAGCGCTAGGGAACCCCATTCAGGGAGCATTGAAGCTTTCTTT. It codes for CSAREPHSGSIEAFF.

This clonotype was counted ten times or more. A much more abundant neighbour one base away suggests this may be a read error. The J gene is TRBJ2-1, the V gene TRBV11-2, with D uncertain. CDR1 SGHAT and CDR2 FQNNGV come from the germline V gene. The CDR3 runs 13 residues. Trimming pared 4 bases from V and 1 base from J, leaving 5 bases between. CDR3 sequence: CASSSLSYNEQFF. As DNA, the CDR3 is TGTGCCAGCAGCTCTCTTTCCTACAATGAGCAGTTCTTC.

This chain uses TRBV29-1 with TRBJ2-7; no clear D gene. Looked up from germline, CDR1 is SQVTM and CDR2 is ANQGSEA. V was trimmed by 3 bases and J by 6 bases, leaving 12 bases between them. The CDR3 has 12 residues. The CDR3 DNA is TGCAGCGTTGAGGCCCAAGGTTGCGAGCAGTACTTC. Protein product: CSVEAQGCEQYF.

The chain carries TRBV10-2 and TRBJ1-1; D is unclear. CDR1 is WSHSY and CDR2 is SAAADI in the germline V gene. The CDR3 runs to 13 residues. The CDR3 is CESSEVRSTEAFF. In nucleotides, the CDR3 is TGCGAAAGCAGTGAGGTCAGGTCCACCGAAGCTTTCTTT.

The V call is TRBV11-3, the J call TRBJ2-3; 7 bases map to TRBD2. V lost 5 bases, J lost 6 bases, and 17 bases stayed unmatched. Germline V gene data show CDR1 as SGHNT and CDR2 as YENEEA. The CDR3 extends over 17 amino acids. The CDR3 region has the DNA TGTGCCAGCAGCCAAGGGACTGGCGGGGGTACCGCTGATACGCAGTATTTT. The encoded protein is CASSQGTGGGTADTQYF.

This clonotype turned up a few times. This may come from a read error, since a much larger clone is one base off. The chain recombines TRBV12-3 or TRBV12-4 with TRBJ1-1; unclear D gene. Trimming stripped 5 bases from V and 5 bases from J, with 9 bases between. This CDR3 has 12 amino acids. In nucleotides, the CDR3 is TGTGCCAGCAGTGAAAGAGAGACTGAAGCTTTCTTT. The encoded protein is CASSERETEAFF.

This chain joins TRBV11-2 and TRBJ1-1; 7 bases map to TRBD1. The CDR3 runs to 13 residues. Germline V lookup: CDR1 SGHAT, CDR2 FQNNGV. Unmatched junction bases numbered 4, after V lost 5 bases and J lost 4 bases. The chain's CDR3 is CASSDRDGTEAFF. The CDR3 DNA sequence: TGTGCCAGCAGCGACAGGGATGGCACTGAAGCTTTCTTT.

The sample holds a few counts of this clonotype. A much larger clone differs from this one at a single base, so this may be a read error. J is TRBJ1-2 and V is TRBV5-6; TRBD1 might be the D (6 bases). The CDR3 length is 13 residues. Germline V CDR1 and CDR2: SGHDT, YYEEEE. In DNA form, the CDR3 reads TGTGCCAGCAGCTGGACAGCAAACTATGACTACACCTTC. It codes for CASSWTANYDYTF. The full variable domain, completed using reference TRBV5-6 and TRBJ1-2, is DAGVTQSPTHLIKTRGQQVTLRCSPKSGHDTVSWYQQALGQGPQFIFQYYEEEERQRGNFPDRFSGHQFPNYSSELNVNALLLGDSALYLCASSWTANYDYTFGSGTRLTVV.

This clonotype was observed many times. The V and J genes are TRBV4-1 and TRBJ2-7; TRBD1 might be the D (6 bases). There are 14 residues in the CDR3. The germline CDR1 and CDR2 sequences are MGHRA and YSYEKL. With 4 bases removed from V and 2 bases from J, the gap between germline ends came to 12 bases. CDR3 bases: TGCGCCAGCAGCCCCTTTTGGGGGCCCTACGAGCAGTACTTC. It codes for CASSPFWGPYEQYF.

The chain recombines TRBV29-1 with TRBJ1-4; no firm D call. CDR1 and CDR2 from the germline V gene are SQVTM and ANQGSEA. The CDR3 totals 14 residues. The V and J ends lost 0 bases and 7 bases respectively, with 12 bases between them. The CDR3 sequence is CSVEDLGMGEKLFF. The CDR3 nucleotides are TGCAGCGTTGAAGATCTGGGAATGGGTGAAAAACTGTTTTTT.

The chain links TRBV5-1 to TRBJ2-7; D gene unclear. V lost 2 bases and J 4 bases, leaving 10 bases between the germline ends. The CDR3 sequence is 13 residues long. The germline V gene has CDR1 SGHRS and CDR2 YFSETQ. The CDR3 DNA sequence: TGCGCCAGCAGCTTCCGGGCAGATTACGAGCAGTACTTC. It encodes CASSFRADYEQYF.

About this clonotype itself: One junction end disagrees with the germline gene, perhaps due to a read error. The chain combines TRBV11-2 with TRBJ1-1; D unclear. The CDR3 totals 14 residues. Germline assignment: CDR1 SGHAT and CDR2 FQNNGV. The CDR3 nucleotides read TGTGTCAGCAGCCGGAGAGGTCGGCACACTGAAGCTTTCTTT. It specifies CVSSRRGRHTEAFF.

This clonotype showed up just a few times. The CDR3: CASSTTDTGVSYEQYF. In nucleotides, the CDR3 is TGTGCCAGCAGCACAACCGACACAGGGGTTTCCTACGAGCAGTACTTC. The rearrangement uses TRBV21-1 and TRBJ2-7; the table's D call, TRBD1, was not checked against the DNA. TRBV21-1 is a listed pseudogene. This CDR3 is built from 16 residues.

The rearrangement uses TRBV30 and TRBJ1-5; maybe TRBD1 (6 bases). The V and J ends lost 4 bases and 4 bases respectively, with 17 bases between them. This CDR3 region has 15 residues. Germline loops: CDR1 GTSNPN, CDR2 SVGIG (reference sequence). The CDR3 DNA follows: TGTGCCTGGACCCTAGCCGGGGGCCCAAATCAGCCCCAGCATTTT. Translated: CAWTLAGGPNQPQHF.

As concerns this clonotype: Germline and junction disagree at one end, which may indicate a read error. DNA for the CDR3: TGTGCCACCAACAGAGCTCTTCGGGGGGCGGACACTGAAGCTTTCTTT. Amino acid sequence: CATNRALRGADTEAFF. This rearrangement joins TRBV15 to TRBJ1-1, with D possibly matching TRBD1 (6 bases). Germline V gives CDR1 LNHNV, CDR2 YYDKDF (reference sequence). CDR3 length: 16 residues.

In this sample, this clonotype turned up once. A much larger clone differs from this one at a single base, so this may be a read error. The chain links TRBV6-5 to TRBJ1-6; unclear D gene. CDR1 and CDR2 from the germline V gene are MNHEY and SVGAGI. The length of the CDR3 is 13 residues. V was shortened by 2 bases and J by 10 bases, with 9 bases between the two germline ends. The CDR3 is CASSYPERSPLHF. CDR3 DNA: TGTGCCAGCAGTTACCCAGAGCGGTCACCCCTCCACTTT.

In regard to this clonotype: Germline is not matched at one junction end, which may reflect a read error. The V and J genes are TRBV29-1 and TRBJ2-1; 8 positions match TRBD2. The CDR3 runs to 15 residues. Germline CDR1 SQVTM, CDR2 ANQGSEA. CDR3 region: CSVELSGGSYNEQFF. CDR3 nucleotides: TGCAGCGTTGAGCTAAGCGGGGGCTCCTACAATGAGCAATTCTTC.

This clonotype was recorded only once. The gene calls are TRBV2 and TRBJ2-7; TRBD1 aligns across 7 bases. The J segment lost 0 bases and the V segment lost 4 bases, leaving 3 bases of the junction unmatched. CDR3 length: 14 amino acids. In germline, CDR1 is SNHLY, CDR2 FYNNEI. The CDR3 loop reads CASSATGSSYEQYV. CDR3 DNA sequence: TGTGCCAGCAGTGCGACAGGGAGCTCCTACGAGCAGTACGTC.

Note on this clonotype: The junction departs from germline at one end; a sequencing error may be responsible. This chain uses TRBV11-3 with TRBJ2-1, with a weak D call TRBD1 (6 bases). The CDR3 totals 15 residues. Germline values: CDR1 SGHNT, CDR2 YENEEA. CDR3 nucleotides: TGTGCCAGCAGCTTTGGACCTGAAGGGGACAATGAGCAGTTTTTC. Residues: CASSFGPEGDNEQFF.

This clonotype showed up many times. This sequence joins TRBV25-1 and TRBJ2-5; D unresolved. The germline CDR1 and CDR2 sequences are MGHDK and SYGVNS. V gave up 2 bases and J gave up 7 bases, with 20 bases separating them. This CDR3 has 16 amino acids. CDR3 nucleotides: TGTGCCAGCAGTGAAGTTATGGCAGGTAGAACGGGGACCCAGTACTTC. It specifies CASSEVMAGRTGTQYF.

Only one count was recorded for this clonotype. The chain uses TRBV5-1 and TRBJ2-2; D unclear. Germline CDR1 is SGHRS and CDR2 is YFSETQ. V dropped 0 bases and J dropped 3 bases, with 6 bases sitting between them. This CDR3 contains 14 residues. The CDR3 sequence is CASSLEPHTGELFF. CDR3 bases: TGCGCCAGCAGCTTGGAACCGCACACCGGGGAGCTGTTTTTT.

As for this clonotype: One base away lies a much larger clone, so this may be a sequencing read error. CDR3 nucleotide sequence: TGTGCCAGCATGTCCGGGGAACAGAATCGGCCCCAGCATTTT. This encodes CASMSGEQNRPQHF. The chain uses TRBV6-1 and TRBJ1-5; D unclear. This CDR3 region has 14 residues. CDR1 and CDR2 (germline): MNHNS, SASEGT.

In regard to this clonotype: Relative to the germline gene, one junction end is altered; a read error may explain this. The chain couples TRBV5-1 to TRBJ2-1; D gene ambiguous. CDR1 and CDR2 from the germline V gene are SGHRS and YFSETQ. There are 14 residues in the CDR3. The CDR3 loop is CTSSPDNSYNEQFF. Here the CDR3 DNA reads TGCACCAGCAGTCCCGACAACTCCTACAATGAGCAGTTCTTC.

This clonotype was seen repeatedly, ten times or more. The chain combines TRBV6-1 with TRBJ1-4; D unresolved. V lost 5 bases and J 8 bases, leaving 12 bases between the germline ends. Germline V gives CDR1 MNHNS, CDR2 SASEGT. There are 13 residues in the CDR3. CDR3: CASSLVIGEKLFF. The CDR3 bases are TGTGCCAGCAGTTTGGTGATCGGGGAAAAACTGTTTTTT.

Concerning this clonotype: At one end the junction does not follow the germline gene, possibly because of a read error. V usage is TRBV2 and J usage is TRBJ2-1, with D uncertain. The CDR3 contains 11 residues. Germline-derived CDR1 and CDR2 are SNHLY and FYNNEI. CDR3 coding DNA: TGTGCCAACAGTCAGACAACACGGCAGCTCTTC. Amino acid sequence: CANSQTTRQLF.

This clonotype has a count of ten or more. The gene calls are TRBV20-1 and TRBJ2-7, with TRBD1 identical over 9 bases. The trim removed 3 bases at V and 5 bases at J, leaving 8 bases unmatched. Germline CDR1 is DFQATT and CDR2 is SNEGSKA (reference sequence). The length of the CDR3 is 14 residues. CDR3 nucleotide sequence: TGCAGTGCTAGGGGCAACAGGGGGCCCAACGAGCAGTACTTC. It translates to CSARGNRGPNEQYF.

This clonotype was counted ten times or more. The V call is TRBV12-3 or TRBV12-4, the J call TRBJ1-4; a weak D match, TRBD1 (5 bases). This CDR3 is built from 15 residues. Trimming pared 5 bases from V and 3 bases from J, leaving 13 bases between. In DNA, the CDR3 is TGTGCCAGCAGTCGCGGGGGAAGGGCTAATGAAAAACTGTTTTTT. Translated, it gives CASSRGGRANEKLFF.

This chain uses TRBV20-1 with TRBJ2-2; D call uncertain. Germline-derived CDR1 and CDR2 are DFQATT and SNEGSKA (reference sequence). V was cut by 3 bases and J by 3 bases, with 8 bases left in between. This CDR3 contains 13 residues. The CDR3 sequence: CSARVADTGELFF. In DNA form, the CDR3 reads TGCAGTGCTAGGGTCGCTGACACCGGGGAGCTGTTTTTT.

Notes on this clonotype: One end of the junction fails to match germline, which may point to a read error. The CDR3 DNA sequence: TGTACCAGCAGTTACACACTAGTCAGATACGAGCAGTACTTC. Translated: CTSSYTLVRYEQYF. The chain links TRBV6-5 to TRBJ2-7; D is possibly TRBD2 (5 bases). The CDR3 loop spans 14 amino acids. Germline CDR1 MNHEY, CDR2 SVGAGI.

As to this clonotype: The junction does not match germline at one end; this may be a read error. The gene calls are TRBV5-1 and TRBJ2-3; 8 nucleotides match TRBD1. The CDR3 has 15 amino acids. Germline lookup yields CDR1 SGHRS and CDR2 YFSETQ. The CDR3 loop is CVSSPGTGYADTQYF. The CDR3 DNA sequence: TGCGTCAGCAGCCCCGGGACAGGATACGCAGATACGCAGTATTTT. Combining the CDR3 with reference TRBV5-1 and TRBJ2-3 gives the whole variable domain KAGVTQTPRYLIKTRGQQVTLSCSPISGHRSVSWYQQTPGQGLQFLFEYFSETQRNKGNFPGRFSGRQFSNSRSEMNVSTLELGDSALYLCVSSPGTGYADTQYFGPGTRLTVL.